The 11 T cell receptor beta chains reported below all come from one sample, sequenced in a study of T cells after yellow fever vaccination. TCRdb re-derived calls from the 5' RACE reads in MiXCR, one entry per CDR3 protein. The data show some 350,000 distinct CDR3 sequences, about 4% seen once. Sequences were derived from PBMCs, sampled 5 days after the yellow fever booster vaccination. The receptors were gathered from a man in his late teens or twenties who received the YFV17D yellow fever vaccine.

The CDR3 DNA follows: TGTGCCAGCAGCTTAGGAGTTGCTAGTCGTGCATTCTTC. It encodes CASSLGVASRAFF. This chain uses TRBV7-9 with TRBJ2-1; D unresolved. The CDR3 consists of 13 residues. V was trimmed by 1 base and J by 16 bases, leaving 17 bases between them. Per the germline V gene, CDR1 is SEHNR and CDR2 is FQNEAQ (reference sequence). Combining the CDR3 with reference TRBV7-9 and TRBJ2-1 gives the whole variable domain DTGVSQNPRHKITKRGQNVTFRCDPISEHNRLYWYRQTLGQGPEFLTYFQNEAQLEKSRLLSDRFSAERPKGSFSTLEIQRTEQGDSAMYLCASSLGVASRAFFGPGTRLTVL.

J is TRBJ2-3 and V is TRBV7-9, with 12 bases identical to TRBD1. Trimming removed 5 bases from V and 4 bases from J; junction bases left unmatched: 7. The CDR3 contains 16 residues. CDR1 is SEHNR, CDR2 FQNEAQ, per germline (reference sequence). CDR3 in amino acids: CASSPRDRGLSDTQYF. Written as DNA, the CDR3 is TGTGCCAGCAGCCCACGGGACAGGGGGCTATCAGATACGCAGTATTTT. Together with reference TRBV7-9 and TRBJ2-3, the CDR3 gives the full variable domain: DTGVSQNPRHKITKRGQNVTFRCDPISEHNRLYWYRQTLGQGPEFLTYFQNEAQLEKSRLLSDRFSAERPKGSFSTLEIQRTEQGDSAMYLCASSPRDRGLSDTQYFGPGTRLTVL.

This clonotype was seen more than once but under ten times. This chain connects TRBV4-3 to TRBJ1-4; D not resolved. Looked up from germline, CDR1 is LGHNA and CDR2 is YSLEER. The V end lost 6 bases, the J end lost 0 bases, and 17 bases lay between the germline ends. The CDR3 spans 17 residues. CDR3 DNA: TGCGCCAGCAGACTCACAGTTCACGGAGCAACTAATGAAAAACTGTTTTTT. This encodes CASRLTVHGATNEKLFF.

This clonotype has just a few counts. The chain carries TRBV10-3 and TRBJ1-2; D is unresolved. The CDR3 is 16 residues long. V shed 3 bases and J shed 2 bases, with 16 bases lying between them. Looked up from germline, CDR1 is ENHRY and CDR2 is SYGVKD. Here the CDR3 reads CAISENKGGRNYGYTF. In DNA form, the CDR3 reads TGTGCCATCAGTGAAAATAAGGGAGGGAGGAACTATGGCTACACCTTC.

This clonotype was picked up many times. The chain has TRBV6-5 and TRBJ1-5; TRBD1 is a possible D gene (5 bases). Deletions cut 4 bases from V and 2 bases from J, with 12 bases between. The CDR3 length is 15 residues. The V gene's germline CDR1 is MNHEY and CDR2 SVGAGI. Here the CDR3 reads CASSLQDGGNQPQHF. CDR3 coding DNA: TGTGCCAGCAGTTTACAGGATGGGGGCAATCAGCCCCAGCATTTT.

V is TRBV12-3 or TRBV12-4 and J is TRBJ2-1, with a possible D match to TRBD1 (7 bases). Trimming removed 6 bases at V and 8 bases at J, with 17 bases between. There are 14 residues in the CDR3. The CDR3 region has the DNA TGTGCCAGCAGCTATGGGGGGACAGACTATGAGCAGTTCTTC. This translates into CASSYGGTDYEQFF.

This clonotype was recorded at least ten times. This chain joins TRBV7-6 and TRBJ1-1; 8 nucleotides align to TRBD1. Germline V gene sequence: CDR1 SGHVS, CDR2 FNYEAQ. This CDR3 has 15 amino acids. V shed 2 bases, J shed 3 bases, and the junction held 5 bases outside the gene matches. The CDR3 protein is CASSLTAGGYTEAFF. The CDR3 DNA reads TGTGCCAGCAGCTTAACGGCAGGGGGCTACACTGAAGCTTTCTTT.

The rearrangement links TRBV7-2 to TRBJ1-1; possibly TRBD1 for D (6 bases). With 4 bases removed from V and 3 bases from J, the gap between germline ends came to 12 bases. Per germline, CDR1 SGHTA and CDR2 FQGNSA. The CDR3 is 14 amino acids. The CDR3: CASSSQGPHTEAFF. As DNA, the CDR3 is TGTGCCAGCAGCTCCCAGGGGCCTCACACTGAAGCTTTCTTT.

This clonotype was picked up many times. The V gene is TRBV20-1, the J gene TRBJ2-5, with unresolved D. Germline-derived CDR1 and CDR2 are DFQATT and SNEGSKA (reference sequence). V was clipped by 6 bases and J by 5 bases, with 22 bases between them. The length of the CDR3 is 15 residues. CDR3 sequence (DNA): TGCAGTGCAATACCCGCAAGAAATAGACCGGAGACCCAGTACTTC. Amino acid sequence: CSAIPARNRPETQYF.

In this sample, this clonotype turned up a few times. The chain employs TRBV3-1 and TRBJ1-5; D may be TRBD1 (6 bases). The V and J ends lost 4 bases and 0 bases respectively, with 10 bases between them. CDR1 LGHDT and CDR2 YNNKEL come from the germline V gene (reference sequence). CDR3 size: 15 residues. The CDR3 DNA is TGTGCCAGCAGCCGAGCAGGGGATAGCAATCAGCCCCAGCATTTT. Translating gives CASSRAGDSNQPQHF.

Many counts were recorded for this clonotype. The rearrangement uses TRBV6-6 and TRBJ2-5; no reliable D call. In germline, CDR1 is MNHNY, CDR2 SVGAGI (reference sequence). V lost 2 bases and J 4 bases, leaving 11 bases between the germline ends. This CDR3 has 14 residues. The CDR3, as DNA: TGTGCCAGCAGTTACGGTATTCCTCTAGAGACCCAGTACTTC. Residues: CASSYGIPLETQYF.